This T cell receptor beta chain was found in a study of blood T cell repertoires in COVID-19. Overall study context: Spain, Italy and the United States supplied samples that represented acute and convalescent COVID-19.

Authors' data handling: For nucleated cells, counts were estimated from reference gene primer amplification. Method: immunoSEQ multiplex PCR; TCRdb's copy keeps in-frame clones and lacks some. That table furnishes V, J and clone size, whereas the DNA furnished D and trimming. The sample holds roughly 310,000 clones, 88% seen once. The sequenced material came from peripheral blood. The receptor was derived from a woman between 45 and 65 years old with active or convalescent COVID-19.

The CDR3 DNA reads TGTGCCAGCAGTGGGGGGACAGGGAACACTGAAGCTTTCTTT. It is translated as CASSGGTGNTEAFF. The chain is built from TRBV28 and TRBJ1-1; 8 bases are shared with TRBD1. Germline trimming cut 5 bases from V and 1 base from J; bases unmatched to any gene: 3. Germline V gene sequence: CDR1 MDHEN, CDR2 SYDVKM. The CDR3 is made up of 14 amino acids.